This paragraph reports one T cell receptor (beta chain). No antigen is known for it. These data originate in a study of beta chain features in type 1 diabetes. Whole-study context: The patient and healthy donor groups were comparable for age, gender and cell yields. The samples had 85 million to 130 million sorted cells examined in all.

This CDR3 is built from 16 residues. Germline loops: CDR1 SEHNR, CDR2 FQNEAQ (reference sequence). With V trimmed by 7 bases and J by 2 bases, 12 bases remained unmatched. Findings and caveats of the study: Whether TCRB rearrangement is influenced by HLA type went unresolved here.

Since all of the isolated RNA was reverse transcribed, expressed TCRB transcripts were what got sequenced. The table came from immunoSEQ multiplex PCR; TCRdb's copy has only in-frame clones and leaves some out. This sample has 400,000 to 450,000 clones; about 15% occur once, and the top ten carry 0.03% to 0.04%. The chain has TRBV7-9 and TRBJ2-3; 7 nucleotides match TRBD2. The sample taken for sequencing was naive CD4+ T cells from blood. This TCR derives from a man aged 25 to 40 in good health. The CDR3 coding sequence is TGTGCCAGCACCGCGGGAGACCTGGCCAACACAGATACGCAGTATTTT. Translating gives CASTAGDLANTDTQYF.